The clone carrying this T cell receptor beta chain appeared a few times. This sample was included in a study of cytomegalovirus exposure and HLA in healthy donors. The PCR contained 60 Vbeta and 13 Jbeta primers. Using immunoSEQ multiplex PCR, the repertoire was profiled, and TCRdb retains in-frame clones only, with some absent. Here the sample spans under 150,000 clones, roughly 74% being singletons. Germline trimming cut 6 bases from V and 4 bases from J; bases unmatched to any gene: 4. The length of the CDR3 is 13 residues. The germline gives CDR1 MNHNS, CDR2 SASEGT. This TCR derives from a woman aged 40-49 years in good health and CMV-seropositive. The chain has TRBV6-1 and TRBJ1-1, with TRBD1 matching 8 bases. Sequencing was carried out using PBMCs. The CDR3 sequence: CASSLDRVTEAFF. In nucleotides, the CDR3 is TGTGCCAGCAGCCTGGACAGGGTCACTGAAGCTTTCTTT.